This TCR beta chain emerged from a study of T cell responses to AZD1222 COVID-19 vaccine. The study, taken as a whole, reports: Donors skewed white British and female; clonal diversity was possibly underestimated. Dominant at 160-218 and 743-854, vaccine-associated CD4 TCRs also spanned spike.

Trimming took 8 bases from V and 5 from J, leaving 6 bases between them. The CDR3 is made up of 10 amino acids. Germline loops: CDR1 MNHEY, CDR2 SVGAGI. The table came from immunoSEQ multiplex PCR; TCRdb's copy has only in-frame clones and leaves some out. The sample comprises around 160,000 clones, around 90% of which are singletons, and roughly 5.6% rests with the top ten. As to this clone: Its antigen is unknown.

The rearrangement uses TRBV6-5 and TRBJ1-1; no clear D gene. This receptor was taken from an adult in good health. The source was peripheral blood, collected on day 0 of AZD1222 vaccination. CDR3 nucleotide sequence: TGTGCCAGCGGACGAACTGAAGCTTTCTTT. It yields the protein CASGRTEAFF.